This TCR beta chain is drawn from a study of shared clonotypes between healthy human individuals. Study conclusions and caveats: Measured sharing among donors was expected to vary with sequencing depth. Unshared clonotypes carried lower generation probabilities than those common to all four donors. The naive CD4 repertoires of several donors were compared, and roughly 5.1% of clonotypes were shared.

The repertoire was sequenced with immunoSEQ multiplex PCR; TCRdb's copy has only in-frame clones and lacks some. This table has 2 million to 2.5 million clones, 85% to 95% appearing once. The CDR3 extends over 17 amino acids. V shed 2 bases and J shed 0 bases, with 11 bases lying between them. Germline values: CDR1 MDHEN, CDR2 SYDVKM. Investigators divided CD4+ cells into CD45RA+ naive and CD45RA-negative memory subsets. Worth noting for this clone: Its target is unknown.

The gene calls are TRBV28 and TRBJ2-6; D gene uncertain. The sequencing sample was made of naive CD4+ T cells from PBMCs. The subset was: CD45RA+ positively selected. This TCR was recovered from a man aged 18-30 years in good health. Some clones in this sample may be carry-over from other donors' samples. The CDR3: CASSLGRQYSGANVLTF. For the CDR3, the DNA is TGTGCCAGCAGTTTAGGACGACAATACTCTGGGGCCAACGTCCTGACTTTC.